This T cell receptor (beta chain) was documented in a study of a mutant IDH1 vaccine in newly diagnosed glioma. Germline V gene lookup returns CDR1 LNHDA and CDR2 SQIVND (reference sequence). This CDR3 comprises 16 residues. V was clipped by 5 bases and J by 2 bases, with 15 bases between them. Specified time point: week 35, safety follow-up. A single vaccine dose contained 300 ug of mutant IDH1 20-mer peptide, and topical imiquimod was used with it. On this clone itself: Its antigen remains unknown.

Clones were read by immunoSEQ multiplex PCR, and TCRdb kept only the in-frame ones, dropping some. The sample holds 50,000 to 75,000 clones, roughly 71% seen once. This sample comprised PBMCs, obtained from a glioma patient whose treatment included an IDH1 peptide vaccine. The origin of this receptor is a man between 45 and 60 years old with glioma. The V call is TRBV19, the J call TRBJ1-4, with a weak D call TRBD1 (6 bases). The CDR3 protein is CASSFNRDFTNEKLFF. In DNA, the CDR3 is TGTGCCAGTAGTTTTAACAGGGATTTTACTAATGAAAAACTGTTTTTT.